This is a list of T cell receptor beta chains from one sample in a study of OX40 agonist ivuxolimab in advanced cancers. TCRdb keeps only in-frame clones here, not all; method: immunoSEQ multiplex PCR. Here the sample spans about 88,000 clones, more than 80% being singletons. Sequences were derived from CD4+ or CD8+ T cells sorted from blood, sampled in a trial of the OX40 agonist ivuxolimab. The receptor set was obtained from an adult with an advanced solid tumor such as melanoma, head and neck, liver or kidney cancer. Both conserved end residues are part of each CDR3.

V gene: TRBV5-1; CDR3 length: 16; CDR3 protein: CASSLAAGAFYNEQFF
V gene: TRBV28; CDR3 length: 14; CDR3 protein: CASSFRQMNTEAFF
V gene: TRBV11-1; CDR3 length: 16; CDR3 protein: CASSFRNRDLGNTIYF
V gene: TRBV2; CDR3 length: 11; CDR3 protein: CASSGPQPQHF
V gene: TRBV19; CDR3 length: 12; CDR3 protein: CASSMINQPQHF
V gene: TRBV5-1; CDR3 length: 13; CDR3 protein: CASSFFQNTEAFF
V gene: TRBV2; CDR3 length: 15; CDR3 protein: CASSELAGVYATQYF
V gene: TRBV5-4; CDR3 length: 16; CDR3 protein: CASSLARELNTGELFF
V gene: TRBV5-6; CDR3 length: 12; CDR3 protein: CASSFDGPPLHF
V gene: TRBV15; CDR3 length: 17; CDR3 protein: CATSRDRPLGGAGEQFF
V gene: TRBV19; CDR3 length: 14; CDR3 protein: CASSRGGPQETQYF
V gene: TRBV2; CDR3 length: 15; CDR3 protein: CASSEGGRRADTQYF
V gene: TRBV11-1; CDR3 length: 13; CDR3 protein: CASSLLSGVGLYF
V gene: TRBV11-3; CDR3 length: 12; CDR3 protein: CASSMTAGEQFF
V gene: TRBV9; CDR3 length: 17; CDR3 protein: CASSAYGGLAGGHEQFF
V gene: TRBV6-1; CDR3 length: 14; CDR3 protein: CASTARQGGSGYTF
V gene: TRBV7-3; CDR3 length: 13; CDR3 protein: CASSLEISNEQFF
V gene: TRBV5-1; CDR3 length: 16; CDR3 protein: CASSLGQGPANEKLFF
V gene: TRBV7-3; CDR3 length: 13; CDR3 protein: CASSSQGGGELFF
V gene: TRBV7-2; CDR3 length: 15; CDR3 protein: CASSNRQRNNYGYTF
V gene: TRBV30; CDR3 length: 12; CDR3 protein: CAWSVGADTQYF
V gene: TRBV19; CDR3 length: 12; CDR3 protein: CASSHPPGELFF
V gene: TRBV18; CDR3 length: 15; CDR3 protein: CASSPFGSSYNEQFF
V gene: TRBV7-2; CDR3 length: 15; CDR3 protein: CASSYRQGAAGELFF
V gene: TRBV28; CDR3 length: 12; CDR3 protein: CASSLPESPLHF
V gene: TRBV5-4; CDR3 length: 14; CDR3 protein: CASSFDRGPREQYF
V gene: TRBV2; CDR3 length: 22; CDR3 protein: CASLKREKLAGTPNVYTETQYF
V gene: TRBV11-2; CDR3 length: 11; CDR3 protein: CASSRFYGYTF
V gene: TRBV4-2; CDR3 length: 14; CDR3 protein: CASSQYGTDNEQFF
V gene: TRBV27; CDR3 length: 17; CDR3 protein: CASRRGGTRTAADTQYF
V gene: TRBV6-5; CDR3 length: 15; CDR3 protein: CASSYRASTNEKLFF
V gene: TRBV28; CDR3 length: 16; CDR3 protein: CASSLWGQGPKNIQYF
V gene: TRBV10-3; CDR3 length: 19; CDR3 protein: CAISESLGLAGKGTGELFF
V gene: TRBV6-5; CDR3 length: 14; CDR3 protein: CASSYSGQNQPQHF
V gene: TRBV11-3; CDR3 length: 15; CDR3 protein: CASSSGQGYTGELFF
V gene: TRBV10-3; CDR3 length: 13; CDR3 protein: CAITAGQHYEQYF
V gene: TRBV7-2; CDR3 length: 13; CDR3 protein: CASSPGFYNEQFF
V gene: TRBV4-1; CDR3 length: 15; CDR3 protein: CASRTRGTSTDTQYF
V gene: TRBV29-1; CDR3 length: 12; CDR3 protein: CSGGQPGEKLFF
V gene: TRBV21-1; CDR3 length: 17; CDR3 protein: CASSKRQGTKWAGELFF
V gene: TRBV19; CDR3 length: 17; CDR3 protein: CASSILREKPNNSPLHF
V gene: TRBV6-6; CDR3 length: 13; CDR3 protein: CASRPRAGHEQYF
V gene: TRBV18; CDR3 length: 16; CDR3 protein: CASSNTGPPGDTEAFF
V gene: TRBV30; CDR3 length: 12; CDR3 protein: CAFGTGSYEQYF
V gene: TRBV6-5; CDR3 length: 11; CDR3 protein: CASSFTGELFF
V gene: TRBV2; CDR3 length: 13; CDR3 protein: CASKQGVPHKLFF
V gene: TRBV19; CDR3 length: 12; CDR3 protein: CASSNYNSPLHF
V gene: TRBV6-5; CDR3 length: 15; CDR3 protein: CASSYSWTGNEKLFF
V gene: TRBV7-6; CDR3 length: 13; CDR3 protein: CASSTVGREKLFF
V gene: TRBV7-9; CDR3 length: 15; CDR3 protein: CASSLGQGGTGELFF
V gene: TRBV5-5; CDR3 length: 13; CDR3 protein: CASSLGQNQPQHF
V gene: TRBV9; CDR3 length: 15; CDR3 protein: CASSPRGLPYETQYF